A single sample is the source of the 16 T cell receptor beta chains below, sequenced in a study of blood T cell repertoires in COVID-19 (dated by TCRdb to the early 2020s). The library was made by the immunoSEQ multiplex PCR assay. TCRdb holds this immuneACCESS table with in-frame rearrangements only. Some clones are missing; in checked studies, unresolved V genes explain under half, and the rest has no known cause. The sample table shows a few hundred thousand clones, and 70% to 90% are seen once. Clones ranked in the top ten supply more than 2% of the sample. Specimen: PBMCs or T cells enriched from blood (not recorded which). These receptors came from a man aged 30 to 45 who had recovered from COVID-19.

The chain recombines TRBV3-1 (or the pseudogene TRBV3-2) with TRBJ2-7; TRBD2 might be the D (5 bases). CDR1 is LGHDT and CDR2 is YNNKEL in the germline V gene (reference sequence). Trimming removed 6 bases from V and 7 bases from J, with 10 bases in between. This CDR3 has 11 residues. The CDR3 DNA sequence: TGTGCCAGCAGGGGCCCGGGGGAGCAGTACTTC. The encoded protein is CASRGPGEQYF.

This chain uses TRBV19 with TRBJ1-2; TRBD1 agrees at 10 bases. Germline V gene data show CDR1 as LNHDA and CDR2 as SQIVND (reference sequence). The CDR3 contains 13 residues. V shed 7 bases and J 8 bases; nucleotides not matched to a gene: 7. The CDR3 here is CASNSGTGVGYTF. The CDR3 bases are TGTGCCAGTAATTCCGGGACAGGGGTCGGCTACACCTTC. The variable domain in full, completed from reference TRBV19 and TRBJ1-2, reads DGGITQSPKYLFRKEGQNVTLSCEQNLNHDAMYWYRQDPGQGLRLIYYSQIVNDFQKGDIAEGYSVSREKKESFPLTVTSAQKNPTAFYLCASNSGTGVGYTFGSGTRLTVV.

A remark on this clone: Other nucleotide sequences from this sample produce the same CDR3. The DNA for the CDR3 is TGTGCCAGCAGCCCTTACACTGAAGCTTTCTTT. The encoded protein is CASSPYTEAFF. The chain has TRBV7-2 and TRBJ1-1; D not certain. Germline CDR1 is SGHTA and CDR2 is FQGNSA. The CDR3 runs to 11 residues. Trimming cost V 5 bases and J 3 bases, with 4 bases left between them.

The J gene is TRBJ1-2, the V gene TRBV24-1; possibly TRBD1 for D (5 bases). CDR1 KGHDR and CDR2 SFDVKD come from the germline V gene. The CDR3 spans 13 residues. Deletions cut 9 bases from V and 0 bases from J, with 10 bases between. The CDR3 nucleotides are TGTGCCACCGCAGGGAACTCTAACTATGGCTACACCTTC. Its protein product is CATAGNSNYGYTF.

The V gene is TRBV24-1, the J gene TRBJ2-5; D may be TRBD2 (7 bases). The CDR3 is made up of 14 amino acids. Per the germline V gene, CDR1 is KGHDR and CDR2 is SFDVKD. Trimming removed 2 bases at V and 4 bases at J, with 10 bases between. The CDR3 bases are TGTGCCACCAGTGATTGGGGGGGGGCAGAGACCCAGTACTTC. This codes for CATSDWGGAETQYF.

The genes are TRBV19 and TRBJ2-3, with D maybe TRBD1 (6 bases). Germline V gives CDR1 LNHDA, CDR2 SQIVND (reference sequence). This CDR3 is built from 16 residues. Between the trimmed V and J ends, which lost 5 bases and 2 bases, there was a span of 17 bases. The CDR3 region has the DNA TGTGCCAGTAGTTCAGGGACACGGACCAACACAGATACGCAGTATTTT. This gives the protein CASSSGTRTNTDTQYF.

The chain combines TRBV5-1 with TRBJ1-2, with TRBD1 matching 9 bases. The CDR3 runs 14 residues. Germline-derived CDR1 and CDR2 are SGHRS and YFSETQ. J lost 7 bases, V lost 4 bases, and 8 bases had no gene match. In DNA, the CDR3 is TGCGCCAGCAGCAACCCACAGGGGGCTTCTGGCTACACCTTC. As protein: CASSNPQGASGYTF.

CDR3 sequence (DNA): TGTGCCAGCTCACCACCCCACCCGACAGCGTCCACCCTCCACTTT. Its protein product is CASSPPHPTASTLHF. V is TRBV18 and J is TRBJ1-6, with D tentatively TRBD1 (5 bases). CDR3 length equals 15 residues. Trimming took off 0 bases at V and 14 bases at J, with 17 bases between the two ends. From germline, CDR1 is KGHSH and CDR2 LQKENI.

The chain links TRBV10-3 to TRBJ1-2; TRBD1 matches 9 bases. CDR1 ENHRY and CDR2 SYGVKD come from the germline V gene. The ends lost 2 bases at V and 3 bases at J; junction bases unmatched: 1. This CDR3 has 14 amino acids. The CDR3 sequence: CAISEGQGHYGYTF. The DNA for the CDR3 is TGTGCCATCAGTGAGGGACAGGGGCACTATGGCTACACCTTC.

V gene TRBV7-3 combines with J gene TRBJ1-1; 7 positions agree with TRBD1. This CDR3 comprises 13 residues. The junction had 6 bases not matched to a gene; V was cut back by 6 bases and J by 5 bases. In germline, CDR1 is SGHTA, CDR2 FQGTGA. CDR3 protein: CASSLTGETEAFF. CDR3 DNA: TGTGCCAGCAGTCTCACAGGGGAAACTGAAGCTTTCTTT.

The chain combines TRBV7-9 with TRBJ2-1; 8 nucleotides align to TRBD2. The CDR3 has 15 amino acids. The V gene end was trimmed by 2 bases and the J gene end by 1 base; junction bases not matched to a gene: 1. Germline assignment: CDR1 SEHNR and CDR2 FQNEAQ (reference sequence). The CDR3 reads CASSLLAGSYNEQFF. CDR3 bases: TGTGCCAGCAGCTTACTAGCGGGTTCCTACAATGAGCAGTTCTTC. Based on the CDR3 plus reference TRBV7-9 and TRBJ2-1, the full variable domain is DTGVSQNPRHKITKRGQNVTFRCDPISEHNRLYWYRQTLGQGPEFLTYFQNEAQLEKSRLLSDRFSAERPKGSFSTLEIQRTEQGDSAMYLCASSLLAGSYNEQFFGPGTRLTVL.

This clone was recorded only once. The chain is built from TRBV4-1 and TRBJ1-5; TRBD1 matches at 8 bases. In germline, CDR1 is MGHRA, CDR2 YSYEKL. The V and J ends lost 3 bases and 9 bases, in that order; junction bases with no gene match: 13. The CDR3 is 16 amino acids. Here the CDR3 DNA reads TGCGCCAGCAGCCAGACCATGACAGGGACAGGCGGGCCCCAGCATTTT. As protein: CASSQTMTGTGGPQHF.

The J gene is TRBJ1-4, the V gene TRBV3-1 (or the pseudogene TRBV3-2); TRBD1 agrees at 8 bases. Germline V gene lookup returns CDR1 LGHDT and CDR2 YNNKEL (reference sequence). This CDR3 has 14 residues. Losses at the gene ends were 7 bases for V and 7 bases for J; bases not matched to a gene: 8. The CDR3 nucleotides read TGTGCCAGCACCGAGACAGGGGTTAGTGAAAAACTGTTTTTT. This translates into CASTETGVSEKLFF.

The V call is TRBV5-4, the J call TRBJ1-1; 12 bases line up with TRBD1. The junction had 5 bases not matched to a gene; V was cut back by 3 bases and J by 2 bases. Germline V CDR1 and CDR2: SGHNT, YYREEE (reference sequence). The CDR3 is made up of 16 amino acids. The CDR3 DNA reads TGTGCCAGCAGCTGGGGACAGGGGGCCCCTAACACTGAAGCTTTCTTT. Translating it yields CASSWGQGAPNTEAFF.

The chain has TRBV5-1 and TRBJ2-1; D is uncertain. Trimming removed 0 bases at V and 5 bases at J, with 12 bases between. Germline V gene sequence: CDR1 SGHRS, CDR2 YFSETQ. The CDR3 is 15 residues long. DNA of the CDR3: TGCGCCAGCAGCTTGGCCTGGCGGCAAGACAATGAGCAGTTCTTC. Translation gives CASSLAWRQDNEQFF.

This sequence joins TRBV5-1 and TRBJ1-2; the match to TRBD1 covers 8 bases. This CDR3 contains 19 residues. CDR1 SGHRS and CDR2 YFSETQ come from the germline V gene. With 5 bases clipped from V and 4 bases from J, the junction kept 22 bases outside the gene matches. The CDR3 DNA is TGCGCCAGCAGTTTCGACCCGGACAGGGTGGGACGAGGTGGCTATGGCTACACCTTC. It codes for CASSFDPDRVGRGGYGYTF.